The clone carrying this TCR beta chain has a single count. This specimen belongs to a study of blood T cell repertoires in COVID-19. The overall study: Whether acute or convalescent, the COVID-19 samples came from the United States, Italy and Spain. Sample material is recorded as cDNA or gDNA derived from T cells, B-cell-depleted T cells, or PBMCs.

Per the study methods: Amplifying reference gene primers gave estimates of nucleated cell counts. Clones were read by immunoSEQ multiplex PCR, and TCRdb kept only the in-frame ones, dropping some. V and J calls and clone size are those listed in that table; D and trimming were worked out from the DNA. The sample records 270,000 or so clones, roughly 89% being singletons. Germline trimming cut 4 bases from V and 4 bases from J; bases unmatched to any gene: 6. CDR3 size: 14 residues. Per germline, CDR1 MNHEY and CDR2 SVGAGI. The rearrangement uses TRBV6-5 and TRBJ2-5; 7 bases are shared with TRBD1. The source is a woman aged 40 to 50 who had recovered from COVID-19. The sample comprised peripheral blood. CDR3 in DNA: TGTGCCAGCAGTTTCGACAGGGTTATAGAGACCCAGTACTTC. This codes for CASSFDRVIETQYF.